Below, 32 T cell receptor beta chains from the same sample are listed, as sequenced in a study of CD8+ T cells in alopecia areata. Sequencing used cDNA as its template, made by extracting RNA and reverse transcribing it. Clones were read by immunoSEQ multiplex PCR, and TCRdb kept only the in-frame ones, dropping some. The data hold 11,000 or so clones, with over 55% observed a single time. The investigators collected lesional scalp punch biopsies and peripheral blood from alopecia areata patients. The sequencing sample was made of skin. All receptors come from a human donor with alopecia areata.

The V and J genes are TRBV4-2 and TRBJ2-3; 8 bases fit TRBD2. The trim removed 1 base at V and 4 bases at J, leaving 7 bases unmatched. CDR3 size: 16 residues. Germline V gene sequence: CDR1 LGHNA, CDR2 YNFKEQ. The CDR3 reads CASSQGEAGGADTQYF. CDR3 nucleotide sequence: TGTGCCAGCAGCCAAGGTGAGGCGGGAGGCGCAGATACGCAGTATTTT.

The chain is built from TRBV11-2 and TRBJ1-2; 8 bases are shared with TRBD1. The CDR3 has 15 residues. V was clipped by 4 bases and J by 2 bases; unmatched bases: 6. Germline values: CDR1 SGHAT, CDR2 FQNNGV. As DNA, the CDR3 is TGTGCCAGCAGCTCAGGGACAGGAACCAACTATGGCTACACCTTC. This translates into CASSSGTGTNYGYTF.

This CDR3 is CASSTDRDYGYTF. CDR3 in DNA: TGTGCCAGCAGCACGGACAGAGACTATGGCTACACCTTC. This chain uses TRBV7-2 with TRBJ1-2; maybe TRBD1 (6 bases). V was shortened by 5 bases and J by 3 bases, with 10 bases between the two germline ends. The CDR3 totals 13 residues. Germline CDR1 and CDR2: SGHTA and FQGNSA.

In this sample, this clone turned up a few times. The chain carries TRBV11-2 and TRBJ1-3; D remains ambiguous. CDR1 SGHAT and CDR2 FQNNGV come from the germline V gene. The CDR3 totals 13 residues. Trimming stripped 2 bases from V and 0 bases from J, with 2 bases between. CDR3 sequence reads: CASSLSSGNTIYF. The CDR3 DNA reads as TGTGCCAGCAGCTTAAGCTCTGGAAACACCATATATTTT. The full variable domain, rest sourced from reference TRBV11-2 and TRBJ1-3, is EAGVAQSPRYKIIEKRQSVAFWCNPISGHATLYWYQQILGQGPKLLIQFQNNGVVDDSQLPKDRFSAERLKGVDSTLKIQPAKLEDSAVYLCASSLSSGNTIYFGEGSWLTVV.

The CDR3 reads CASSHQSWGSNEQFF. In DNA form, the CDR3 reads TGTGCCAGCAGCCACCAGTCTTGGGGAAGTAATGAGCAGTTCTTC. The chain carries TRBV4-2 and TRBJ2-1; D unclear. With 3 bases removed from V and 7 bases from J, the gap between germline ends came to 16 bases. In germline, CDR1 is LGHNA, CDR2 YNFKEQ. There are 15 residues in the CDR3.

The V and J genes are TRBV6-5 and TRBJ2-1; the D is unclear. CDR3 length equals 15 residues. V shed 5 bases and J shed 0 bases, with 11 bases lying between them. The V gene's germline CDR1 is MNHEY and CDR2 SVGAGI. CDR3 sequence (DNA): TGTGCCAGCAGTCGCAAGATGAGCTCCTACAATGAGCAGTTCTTC. As protein: CASSRKMSSYNEQFF.

This clone is categorized as medium-sized. V usage is TRBV19 and J usage is TRBJ2-5, with 9 bases matching TRBD2. The trim removed 3 bases at V and 2 bases at J, leaving 4 bases unmatched. From germline, CDR1 is LNHDA and CDR2 SQIVND (reference sequence). The CDR3 is 15 residues long. CDR3 in DNA: TGTGCCAGTAGTATCGGGACTAGCAGACAAGAGACCCAGTACTTC. Translated: CASSIGTSRQETQYF.

This clone appeared a few times. This CDR3 reads CASSLTGAGNNEQFF. CDR3 nucleotides: TGTGCCAGCAGCTTAACAGGGGCCGGGAACAATGAGCAGTTCTTC. The genes are TRBV7-3 and TRBJ2-1; the D gene could be TRBD1 or TRBD2 (5 bases each). In germline, CDR1 is SGHTA, CDR2 FQGTGA. Between the trimmed V and J ends, which lost 0 bases and 5 bases, there was a span of 11 bases. The length of the CDR3 is 15 residues.

This chain links TRBV11-1 with TRBJ2-7; tentatively, D is TRBD1 or TRBD2 (5 bases each). Germline V CDR1 and CDR2: SGHAT, FQDESV (reference sequence). V gave up 5 bases and J gave up 0 bases, with 11 bases separating them. The CDR3 covers 14 residues. The CDR3: CASSPWDGSYEQYF. CDR3 nucleotides: TGTGCCAGCAGCCCCTGGGACGGCTCCTACGAGCAGTACTTC.

The chain combines TRBV10-3 with TRBJ2-1; D may correspond to TRBD1 or TRBD2 (5 bases each). Germline V lookup: CDR1 ENHRY, CDR2 SYGVKD. V lost 4 bases and J 5 bases, leaving 9 bases between the germline ends. The CDR3 extends over 13 amino acids. CDR3 protein: CAISGGTDNEQFF. The CDR3 region has the DNA TGTGCCATCAGTGGGGGGACCGACAATGAGCAGTTCTTC.

The chain recombines TRBV14 with TRBJ2-5; D remains ambiguous. Germline V gene sequence: CDR1 SGHDN, CDR2 FVKESK. Trimming removed 6 bases from V and 2 bases from J, with 13 bases in between. This CDR3 spans 14 amino acids. The DNA of the CDR3 is TGTGCCAGCAGTCCGAGACTGCTGCAAGAGACCCAGTACTTC. This translates into CASSPRLLQETQYF. Full variable domain (missing parts from reference TRBV14 and TRBJ2-5): EAGVTQFPSHSVIEKGQTVTLRCDPISGHDNLYWYRRVMGKEIKFLLHFVKESKQDESGMPNNRFLAERTGGTYSTLKVQPAELEDSGVYFCASSPRLLQETQYFGPGTRLLVL.

The V call is TRBV7-8, the J call TRBJ1-2; tentative D call: TRBD1 (5 bases). The CDR3 is made up of 15 amino acids. Germline V lookup: CDR1 SGHVS, CDR2 FQNEAQ. V was clipped by 0 bases and J by 4 bases, with 12 bases between them. DNA of the CDR3: TGTGCCAGCAGCTTAGCTAGGGGCGCCGCCTATGGCTACACCTTC. Amino acid sequence: CASSLARGAAYGYTF.

J is TRBJ2-7 and V is TRBV15; unclear D gene. V shed 0 bases and J shed 1 base, with 13 bases lying between them. CDR1 LNHNV and CDR2 YYDKDF come from the germline V gene (reference sequence). This CDR3 is 16 amino acids long. CDR3 DNA sequence: TGTGCCACCAGCAGAGATGTCGTAGTTAATTCCTACGAGCAGTACTTC. It encodes CATSRDVVVNSYEQYF.

Points on this clone: Other DNA sequences in the same sample also yield this CDR3. The gene calls are TRBV30 and TRBJ1-1, with no clear D. Trimming took 3 bases from V and 3 from J, leaving 11 bases between them. Germline V gives CDR1 GTSNPN, CDR2 SVGIG (reference sequence). The CDR3 contains 13 residues. CDR3 coding DNA: TGTGCCTGGAGCTATGACGAATACACTGAAGCTTTCTTT. This sequence encodes CAWSYDEYTEAFF.

This chain links TRBV7-8 with TRBJ2-3; TRBD2 aligns across 9 bases. Germline V gene data show CDR1 as SGHVS and CDR2 as FQNEAQ. The V and J ends lost 3 bases and 3 bases, in that order; junction bases with no gene match: 4. The CDR3 covers 15 residues. The chain's CDR3 is CASSFRLAGTDTQYF. CDR3 in DNA: TGTGCCAGCAGCTTTCGCCTAGCGGGGACAGATACGCAGTATTTT.

The rearrangement joins TRBV7-2 to TRBJ2-1; 8 bases are a match to TRBD2. J gave up 0 bases and V 1 base, and 5 bases lay outside the gene matches. The germline V gene has CDR1 SGHTA and CDR2 FQGNSA. The CDR3 spans 17 residues. The CDR3 here is CASSLEFGRASYNEQFF. In DNA form, the CDR3 reads TGTGCCAGCAGCTTAGAATTCGGGAGGGCCTCCTACAATGAGCAGTTCTTC.

The chain couples TRBV28 to TRBJ1-1, with 11 positions matching TRBD1. The CDR3 length is 17 residues. V shed 6 bases, J shed 2 bases, and the junction held 11 bases outside the gene matches. The germline CDR1 and CDR2 sequences are MDHEN and SYDVKM. This CDR3 reads CASSLWGDRGRNTEAFF. For the CDR3, the DNA is TGTGCCAGCAGCTTGTGGGGGGACAGGGGGAGAAACACTGAAGCTTTCTTT.

V and J are TRBV4-1 and TRBJ2-7, with TRBD2 identical over 9 bases. The CDR3 length is 15 residues. V trimming: 0 bases; J trimming: 5 bases; junction bases outside the gene matches: 5. Per the germline V gene, CDR1 is MGHRA and CDR2 is YSYEKL. This chain's CDR3 is CASSQDSGRSHEQYF. As DNA, the CDR3 is TGCGCCAGCAGCCAAGATAGCGGGAGATCCCACGAGCAGTACTTC.

This clone was found a few times. The chain recombines TRBV18 with TRBJ2-7, with 7 bases that match TRBD1. The CDR3 is 17 residues long. CDR1 is KGHSH, CDR2 LQKENI, per germline. V shed 0 bases and J 3 bases; nucleotides not matched to a gene: 11. CDR3: CASSPPGTVPNRYEQYF. The CDR3 coding sequence is TGTGCCAGCTCACCACCCGGGACAGTTCCCAACCGCTACGAGCAGTACTTC.

This clone was seen only once. The chain recombines TRBV19 with TRBJ1-2; 9 nucleotides match TRBD1. The CDR3 runs 15 residues. CDR1 is LNHDA, CDR2 SQIVND, per germline (reference sequence). Germline trimming cut 6 bases from V and 8 bases from J; bases unmatched to any gene: 13. CDR3 in amino acids: CASSLLYRGRGGYTF. DNA for the CDR3: TGTGCCAGTAGCCTACTCTACAGGGGGCGCGGCGGCTACACCTTC.

V is TRBV23-1 and J is TRBJ2-3; D remains ambiguous. TRBV23-1 is identified as an open reading frame with a role that is uncertain. The CDR3 spans 15 residues. V was trimmed by 4 bases and J by 2 bases, leaving 13 bases between them. In DNA, the CDR3 is TGCGCCAGCAGTCGGGAATGGTTCTTCACAGATACGCAGTATTTT. This gives the protein CASSREWFFTDTQYF.

This rearrangement joins TRBV5-4 to TRBJ1-2, with D unclear. The germline gives CDR1 SGHNT, CDR2 YYREEE (reference sequence). The CDR3 consists of 12 residues. Deletions cut 2 bases from V and 4 bases from J, with 6 bases between. The CDR3 DNA reads as TGTGCCAGCAGCTTCGACCTCTATGGCTACACCTTC. This sequence encodes CASSFDLYGYTF.

This clone was recorded a few times. This chain uses TRBV2 with TRBJ2-1; D gene uncertain. The germline V gene has CDR1 SNHLY and CDR2 FYNNEI. The CDR3 has 15 residues. The V and J ends lost 7 bases and 2 bases respectively, with 15 bases between them. CDR3 sequence reads: CASTKGTQTYNEQFF. CDR3 in DNA: TGTGCCAGCACCAAGGGCACCCAGACCTACAATGAGCAGTTCTTC.

The V gene is TRBV4-1, the J gene TRBJ2-2, with 9 bases identical to TRBD1. The CDR3 sequence is 15 residues long. CDR1 is MGHRA and CDR2 is YSYEKL in the germline V gene. V gave up 4 bases and J gave up 5 bases; unmatched junction bases: 5. CDR3 sequence reads: CASSPSGTGTGELFF. The CDR3 DNA reads TGCGCCAGCAGCCCTTCCGGGACAGGGACCGGGGAGCTGTTTTTT.

The chain joins TRBV6-6 to TRBJ2-5; 7 bases are a match to TRBD1. J gave up 1 base and V 9 bases, and 8 bases lay outside the gene matches. Germline CDR1 MNHNY, CDR2 SVGAGI (reference sequence). The CDR3 has 14 amino acids. As DNA, the CDR3 is TGTGCCAGTAAGGGACAGATAGTCCAAGAGACCCAGTACTTC. Translated, it gives CASKGQIVQETQYF.

The chain is built from TRBV27 and TRBJ2-2; possible D gene TRBD2, 5 bases. Germline loops: CDR1 MNHEY, CDR2 SMNVEV (reference sequence). The CDR3 is 14 amino acids. V was cut by 3 bases and J by 1 base, with 6 bases left in between. CDR3 nucleotide sequence: TGTGCCAGCAGTTTTGGGAGGAACACCGGGGAGCTGTTTTTT. It specifies CASSFGRNTGELFF.

This clone was picked up a small number of times. The chain combines TRBV12-5 with TRBJ2-3; no clear D gene. CDR1 and CDR2 from the germline V gene are LGHNT and FRNRAP. The CDR3 contains 12 residues. V was shortened by 11 bases and J by 2 bases, with 11 bases between the two germline ends. CDR3 loop: CASGGDTDTQYF. CDR3 DNA: TGTGCTTCGGGCGGAGACACAGATACGCAGTATTTT.

The sample holds a few counts of this clone. The chain uses TRBV23-1 and TRBJ1-4; D possibly corresponds to TRBD1 (5 bases). TRBV23-1 is reported as an ORF; its role is uncertain. This CDR3 is 15 amino acids long. Trimming stripped 2 bases from V and 8 bases from J, with 15 bases between. The CDR3 sequence is CASSQSRPGREKLFF. Written as DNA, the CDR3 is TGCGCCAGCAGTCAAAGTCGCCCAGGGAGGGAAAAACTGTTTTTT.

This clone is a singleton in its sample. The V call is TRBV23-1, the J call TRBJ2-7, with TRBD2 identical over 7 bases. TRBV23-1 is identified as an open reading frame with a role that is uncertain. The length of the CDR3 is 14 residues. V lost 4 bases and J lost 0; bases outside the gene matches: 3. The CDR3 loop reads CASSPSSGSYEQYF. DNA for the CDR3: TGCGCCAGCAGTCCATCTAGCGGCTCCTACGAGCAGTACTTC.

This clone was seen only a few times. Sequence at one end of the junction differs from germline and may be a read error. CDR3 sequence (DNA): TGTGCTAGCAGCCCCGGGACAGGCTACGAGCAGTACTTC. Protein product: CASSPGTGYEQYF. This rearrangement joins TRBV7-7 to TRBJ2-7, with TRBD1 matching over 8 bases. Germline CDR1 is SSHAT and CDR2 is FNYEAQ (reference sequence). The CDR3 covers 13 residues.

The rearrangement uses TRBV2 and TRBJ1-2, with D unresolved. The CDR3 runs to 13 residues. Trimming removed 11 bases from V and 2 bases from J, with 15 bases in between. Germline V lookup: CDR1 SNHLY, CDR2 FYNNEI. The CDR3 is CAPPGRVNYGYTF. The CDR3 nucleotides read TGTGCCCCGCCGGGGAGGGTAAACTATGGCTACACCTTC.

This clone is medium-sized within its sample. V is TRBV18 and J is TRBJ2-6; D is possibly TRBD1 or TRBD2 (5 bases each). V was clipped by 1 base and J by 0 bases, with 7 bases between them. The germline CDR1 and CDR2 sequences are KGHSH and LQKENI. The CDR3 length is 16 residues. The CDR3 bases are TGTGCCAGCTCACCACTGGGGGACTCTGGGGCCAACGTCCTGACTTTC. It encodes CASSPLGDSGANVLTF.